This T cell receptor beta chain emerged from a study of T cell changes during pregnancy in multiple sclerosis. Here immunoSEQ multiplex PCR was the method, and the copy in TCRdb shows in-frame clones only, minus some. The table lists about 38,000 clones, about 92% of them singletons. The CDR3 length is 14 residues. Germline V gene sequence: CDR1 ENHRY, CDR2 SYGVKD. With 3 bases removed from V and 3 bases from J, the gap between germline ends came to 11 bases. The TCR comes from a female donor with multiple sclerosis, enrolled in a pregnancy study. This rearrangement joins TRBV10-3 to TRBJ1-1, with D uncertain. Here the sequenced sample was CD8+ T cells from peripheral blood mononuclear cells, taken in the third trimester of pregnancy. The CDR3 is CAISDVTAYTEAFF. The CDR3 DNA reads TGTGCCATCAGTGATGTCACAGCCTACACTGAAGCTTTCTTT.